This T cell receptor (beta chain) came from a study of chemoradiotherapy in HPV16-positive cancers. Overall study: Candidate HPV-specific T-cell clones and common TCR motifs came from functional assays in a couple of HPV16-positive patients.

Method: immunoSEQ multiplex PCR; TCRdb's copy keeps in-frame clones and lacks some. Among some 9,600 clones listed, roughly 88% were seen once. The CDR3 spans 13 residues. This clone came up a few times. Sequenced material: blood, taken from a patient who underwent chemoradiotherapy. The rearrangement uses TRBV21-1 and TRBJ2-7; the table calls TRBD1, which could not be checked here. TRBV21-1 represents a pseudogene. This sequence was found in a human donor with HPV-associated anogenital cancer. In DNA, the CDR3 is TGTGCCAGCAGCAAAGTGGCCCCCTACGAGCAGTACTTC. Its protein product is CASSKVAPYEQYF.